This T cell receptor beta chain was obtained from a study of CD8 T cells in Susac syndrome. RNA in amounts of roughly 0.45 to 1 ug was reverse transcribed with random hexamers. Amplification of TCR beta CDR3 by immunoSEQ multiplex PCR spanned 54 Vbeta and 13 Jbeta. TCRdb called the immunoSEQ multiplex PCR reads again in MiXCR, with one record for every CDR3 protein. The sample has around 230,000 distinct CDR3 sequences, about 96% seen once. The germline V gene has CDR1 MDHEN and CDR2 SYDVKM. The CDR3 is 16 residues long. V lost 6 bases to trimming and J lost 0 bases; unmatched junction nucleotides: 7.

The sample consisted of CD4+ T cells from PBMCs. This chain links TRBV28 with TRBJ1-5; 8 bases map to TRBD1. The sequence was collected from a human donor with Susac syndrome. The CDR3 reads CASRAADRDSNQPQHF. The CDR3 bases are TGTGCCAGCAGGGCCGCGGACAGGGATAGCAATCAGCCCCAGCATTTT. Full variable domain (outside the CDR3, taken from reference TRBV28 and TRBJ1-5): DVKVTQSSRYLVKRTGEKVFLECVQDMDHENMFWYRQDPGLGLRLIYFSYDVKMKEKGDIPEGYSVSREKKERFSLILESASTNQTSMYLCASRAADRDSNQPQHFGDGTRLSIL.